One and the same sample provided the 17 T cell receptor beta chains below, sequenced in a study of CD8+CD57+ T cells in acquired aplastic anemia. Genomic DNA was employed as the template in profiling TCR beta VDJ and CDR3. TCRdb independently ran MiXCR on the reads; one entry per CDR3 protein. Of 150,000 to 200,000 distinct CDR3 sequences in the sample, 55% to 75% were seen once. The sequencing input was sorted CD4+, CD8+, or CD8+CD57+ T cells (not recorded which) from PBMCs. These receptors were collected from a human donor in good health.

The genes are TRBV6-4 and TRBJ2-1; 11 nucleotides agree with TRBD2. V trimming: 4 bases; J trimming: 7 bases; junction bases outside the gene matches: 6. CDR1 MRHNA and CDR2 SNTAGT come from the germline V gene. CDR3 size: 15 residues. The CDR3 coding sequence is TGTGCCAGCAGTGCCGTAGCGGGGGGGTCGAATGAGCAGTTCTTC. Translating it yields CASSAVAGGSNEQFF.

This rearrangement joins TRBV5-1 to TRBJ2-1; 7 positions agree with TRBD1. CDR1 is SGHRS and CDR2 is YFSETQ in the germline V gene. V shed 4 bases, J shed 4 bases, and the junction held 14 bases outside the gene matches. The CDR3 consists of 17 residues. CDR3 sequence (DNA): TGCGCCAGCAGCCAATTTTCAGGGGGTAAATGGTACAATGAGCAGTTCTTC. Translated, it gives CASSQFSGGKWYNEQFF. Filled out from reference TRBV5-1 and TRBJ2-1, the complete variable domain reads KAGVTQTPRYLIKTRGQQVTLSCSPISGHRSVSWYQQTPGQGLQFLFEYFSETQRNKGNFPGRFSGRQFSNSRSEMNVSTLELGDSALYLCASSQFSGGKWYNEQFFGPGTRLTVL.

This clonotype was seen just once. This chain uses TRBV7-8 with TRBJ1-1; 9 nucleotides match TRBD1. This CDR3 contains 16 residues. Germline values: CDR1 SGHVS, CDR2 FQNEAQ. V trimming: 4 bases; J trimming: 0 bases; junction bases outside the gene matches: 6. CDR3 protein: CASSSGTGTMNTEAFF. The CDR3 bases are TGTGCCAGCAGCTCCGGGACAGGGACGATGAACACTGAAGCTTTCTTT.

The chain carries TRBV7-6 and TRBJ1-4; D uncertain. The CDR3 length is 15 residues. Germline V gene sequence: CDR1 SGHVS, CDR2 FNYEAQ. Trimming stripped 5 bases from V and 5 bases from J, with 15 bases between. The CDR3 DNA reads TGTGCCAGCAGCCCGACGGATCTGCGGAATGAAAAACTGTTTTTT. This gives the protein CASSPTDLRNEKLFF.

This clonotype was seen at least ten times. The genes are TRBV19 and TRBJ1-1, with D tentatively TRBD1 (5 bases). Trimming pared 1 base from V and 0 bases from J, leaving 6 bases between. Looked up from germline, CDR1 is LNHDA and CDR2 is SQIVND (reference sequence). This CDR3 comprises 14 residues. The CDR3 DNA reads TGTGCCAGTAGTATAGGGGGACTGAACACTGAAGCTTTCTTT. This translates into CASSIGGLNTEAFF.

This sequence joins TRBV9 and TRBJ2-3; 8 bases map to TRBD2. Unmatched junction bases numbered 4, after V lost 0 bases and J lost 1 base. The germline V gene encodes CDR1 SGDLS and CDR2 YYNGEE. The CDR3 runs 16 residues. CDR3 in amino acids: CASSVAAGEGTDTQYF. The CDR3 DNA follows: TGTGCCAGCAGCGTAGCAGCGGGGGAAGGCACAGATACGCAGTATTTT.

The chain has TRBV10-3 and TRBJ2-3; D unclear. This CDR3 comprises 12 residues. Germline V gives CDR1 ENHRY, CDR2 SYGVKD. V shed 4 bases and J shed 2 bases, with 4 bases lying between them. CDR3 sequence (DNA): TGTGCCATCAGTGGCCACACAGATACGCAGTATTTT. Amino acids: CAISGHTDTQYF.

This clonotype was recorded many times. The chain carries TRBV5-8 and TRBJ1-5; D is perhaps TRBD1 (6 bases). Trimming took off 0 bases at V and 4 bases at J, with 8 bases between the two ends. CDR3 size: 14 residues. Germline V gene data show CDR1 as SGHTS and CDR2 as YDEGEE. CDR3 DNA: TGTGCCAGCAGCTTGGCAGGGGCAAATCAGCCCCAGCATTTT. This encodes CASSLAGANQPQHF.

This clonotype was detected ten times or more. This chain connects TRBV6-1 to TRBJ1-1; 7 bases line up with TRBD1. J lost 1 base, V lost 1 base, and 9 bases had no gene match. Germline CDR1 reads MNHNS; CDR2 reads SASEGT. The CDR3 runs to 17 residues. CDR3 protein: CASSEGATGWGNTEAFF. The DNA for the CDR3 is TGTGCCAGCAGTGAAGGGGCGACAGGGTGGGGGAACACTGAAGCTTTCTTT.

V and J are TRBV7-8 and TRBJ2-5; TRBD1 matches at 8 bases. Trimming at V came to 0 bases and at J to 4 bases, leaving 4 bases not matched to a gene. CDR1 is SGHVS, CDR2 FQNEAQ, per germline. There are 15 residues in the CDR3. CDR3 loop: CASSLARTGRETQYF. The CDR3 DNA reads as TGTGCCAGCAGCTTAGCCCGGACAGGGAGAGAGACCCAGTACTTC.

This clonotype came up once. The gene calls are TRBV5-1 and TRBJ2-7; possibly TRBD1 for D (6 bases). The V gene lost 9 bases and the J gene lost 2 bases, with 18 bases spanning the gap. Germline V gene lookup returns CDR1 SGHRS and CDR2 YFSETQ. The CDR3 runs to 14 residues. The CDR3 spells CATRTGTLTYEQYF. CDR3 bases: TGCGCCACGAGGACCGGGACACTGACCTACGAGCAGTACTTC.

V gene TRBV9 combines with J gene TRBJ2-7; 10 bases agree with TRBD2. Germline V lookup: CDR1 SGDLS, CDR2 YYNGEE. The CDR3 contains 14 residues. Germline trimming cut 3 bases from V and 12 bases from J; bases unmatched to any gene: 12. In DNA form, the CDR3 reads TGTGCCAGCAGCGCCCAGCAGACTAGCGGGTCCCTGTACTTC. It is translated as CASSAQQTSGSLYF.

This sequence joins TRBV7-2 and TRBJ1-6; 10 bases are a match to TRBD1. The germline V gene has CDR1 SGHTA and CDR2 FQGNSA. Trimming cost V 5 bases and J 8 bases; bases outside gene matches: 6. The CDR3 runs 15 residues. CDR3 sequence reads: CASSRTTGGDSPLHF. The DNA of the CDR3 is TGTGCCAGCAGCCGAACGACAGGGGGCGATTCACCCCTCCACTTT.

This sequence joins TRBV12-3 or TRBV12-4 and TRBJ2-1; 8 bases fit TRBD2. This CDR3 contains 15 residues. Trimming took 5 bases from V and 7 from J; bases not matched to a gene: 10. The CDR3 spells CASSLGLVRGNEQFF. The CDR3 DNA reads as TGTGCCAGCAGTCTGGGACTAGTACGTGGTAATGAGCAGTTCTTC.

V gene TRBV20-1 combines with J gene TRBJ1-5; the D is unclear. V was pared by 3 bases and J by 3 bases, with 9 bases between. CDR3 length: 13 residues. CDR1 and CDR2 (germline): DFQATT, SNEGSKA (reference sequence). CDR3 bases: TGCAGTGCTAGTCGAGGGCTCAATCAGCCCCAGCATTTT. It translates to CSASRGLNQPQHF.

The J gene is TRBJ2-1, the V gene TRBV24-1; 15 nucleotides agree with TRBD2. The length of the CDR3 is 17 residues. CDR1 is KGHDR and CDR2 is SFDVKD in the germline V gene. The junction had 5 bases not matched to a gene; V was cut back by 3 bases and J by 6 bases. DNA of the CDR3: TGTGCCACCAGTGATGGACTAGCGGGGGGGTGGGGCAATGAGCAGTTCTTC. Translated, it gives CATSDGLAGGWGNEQFF.

Only one count was recorded for this clonotype. This chain links TRBV29-1 with TRBJ1-2, with TRBD1 as a possible D gene (5 bases). The germline V and J ends were trimmed by 6 bases and 6 bases, with 11 bases remaining between them. Germline lookup yields CDR1 SQVTM and CDR2 ANQGSEA. The CDR3 length is 11 residues. The CDR3: CSVGTGDGYTF. The DNA of the CDR3 is TGCAGCGTGGGGACGGGGGATGGCTACACCTTC.